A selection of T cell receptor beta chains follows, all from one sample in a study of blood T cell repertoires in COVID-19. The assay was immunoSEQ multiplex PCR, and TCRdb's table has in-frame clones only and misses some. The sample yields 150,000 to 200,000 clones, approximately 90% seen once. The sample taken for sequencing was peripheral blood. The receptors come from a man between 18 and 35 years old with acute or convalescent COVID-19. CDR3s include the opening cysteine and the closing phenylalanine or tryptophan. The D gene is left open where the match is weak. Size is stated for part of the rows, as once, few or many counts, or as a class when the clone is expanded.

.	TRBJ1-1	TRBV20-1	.	TGCAGTGCTCAAAACACTGAAGCTTTCTTT	CSAQNTEAFF
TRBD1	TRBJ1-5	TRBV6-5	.	TGTGCCAGCAGCACAGGGGAGTCACCCAATCAGCCCCAGCATTTT	CASSTGESPNQPQHF
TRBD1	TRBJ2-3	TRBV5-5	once	TGTGCCAGCAGCCTCCACCCGGGACAGGGAACAGATACGCAGTATTTT	CASSLHPGQGTDTQYF
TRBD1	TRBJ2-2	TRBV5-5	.	TGTGCCAGCAGCTTGGGGACAGGGCTCCAGGGGACCGGGGAGCTGTTTTTT	CASSLGTGLQGTGELFF
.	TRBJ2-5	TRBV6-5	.	TGTGCCAGCAGTTCGGCGGTCCAAGAGACCCAGTACTTC	CASSSAVQETQYF
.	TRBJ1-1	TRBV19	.	TGTGCCAGTAGTATTACAGTGAACACTGAAGCTTTCTTT	CASSITVNTEAFF
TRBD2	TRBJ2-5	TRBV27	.	TGTGCCAGCAGTCGGCGGGGGGTCCAAGAGACCCAGTACTTC	CASSRRGVQETQYF
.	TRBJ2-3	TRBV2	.	TGTGCCAGCAGTGAGGGGAGGGGGGACACAGATACGCAGTATTTT	CASSEGRGDTDTQYF
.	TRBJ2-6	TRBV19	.	TGTGCCAGTATCTCCCGACCGGGAGAGGCTGGGGCCAACGTCCTGACTTTC	CASISRPGEAGANVLTF
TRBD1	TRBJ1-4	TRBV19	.	TGTGCCAGTAGCCGGGACAGAGCAACTAATGAAAAACTGTTTTTT	CASSRDRATNEKLFF
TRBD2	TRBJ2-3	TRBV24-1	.	TGTGCCACCAGTGATTCTAGCGGGATAGATACGCAGTATTTT	CATSDSSGIDTQYF
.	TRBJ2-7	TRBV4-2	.	TGTGCCAGCAGCCAAGAGTTTTCGGAGAGATCCTACGAGCAGTACTTC	CASSQEFSERSYEQYF